This T cell receptor (beta chain) was sequenced in a study of cytomegalovirus exposure and HLA in healthy donors. Study findings and constraints: Diagnosis of cytomegalovirus status made by the classifier reportedly showed high specificity and sensitivity. Overall, approximately 180 TCR beta chains were annotated as cytomegalovirus-associated. Most likely, a cluster of highly shared sequence variants arose as a sequencing artifact.

Comment on this clone: Its antigen remains unknown.

Amplification used 60 Vbeta primers and 13 Jbeta primers. TCRdb's table, derived via immunoSEQ multiplex PCR, lists solely in-frame clones and lacks some. The sample holds tens of thousands of clones, around three quarters seen once. The CDR3 is 13 amino acids. Germline CDR1 and CDR2: SGHTA and FQGNSA. V lost 6 bases, J lost 3 bases, and 2 bases stayed unmatched. The sequenced sample was PBMCs. J is TRBJ1-2 and V is TRBV7-2, with TRBD1 matching 9 bases. The sequence derives from a man younger than 30 in good health and CMV-seropositive. For the CDR3, the DNA is TGTGCCAGCAGACAGGGGGCGGACTATGGCTACACCTTC. It yields the protein CASRQGADYGYTF.